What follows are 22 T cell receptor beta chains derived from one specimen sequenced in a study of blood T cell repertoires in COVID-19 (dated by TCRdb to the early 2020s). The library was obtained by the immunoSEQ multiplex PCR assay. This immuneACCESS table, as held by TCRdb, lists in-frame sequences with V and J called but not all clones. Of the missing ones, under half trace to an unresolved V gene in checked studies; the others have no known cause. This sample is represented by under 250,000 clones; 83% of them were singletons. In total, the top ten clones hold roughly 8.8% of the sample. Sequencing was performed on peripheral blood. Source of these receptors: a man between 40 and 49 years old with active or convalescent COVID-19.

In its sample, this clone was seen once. CDR3 bases: TGTGCCACCAGCGTACCCGGCCCGGGGGGGGCCTCAGGTTCCTACGAGCAGTACTTC. It encodes CATSVPGPGGASGSYEQYF. V and J are TRBV15 and TRBJ2-7, with 8 bases aligning to TRBD2. Looked up from germline, CDR1 is LNHNV and CDR2 is YYDKDF (reference sequence). J lost 1 base, V lost 5 bases, and 19 bases had no gene match. The CDR3 has 19 residues. Based on the CDR3 plus reference TRBV15 and TRBJ2-7, the full variable domain is DAMVIQNPRYQVTQFGKPVTLSCSQTLNHNVMYWYQQKSSQAPKLLFHYYDKDFNNEADTPDNFQSRRPNTSFCFLDIRSPGLGDTAMYLCATSVPGPGGASGSYEQYFGPGTRLTVT.

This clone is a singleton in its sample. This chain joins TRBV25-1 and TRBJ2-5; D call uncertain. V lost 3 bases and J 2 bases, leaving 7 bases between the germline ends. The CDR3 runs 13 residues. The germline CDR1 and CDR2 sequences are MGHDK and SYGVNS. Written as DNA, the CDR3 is TGTGCCAGCAGTGAGAACACACAAGAGACCCAGTACTTC. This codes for CASSENTQETQYF.

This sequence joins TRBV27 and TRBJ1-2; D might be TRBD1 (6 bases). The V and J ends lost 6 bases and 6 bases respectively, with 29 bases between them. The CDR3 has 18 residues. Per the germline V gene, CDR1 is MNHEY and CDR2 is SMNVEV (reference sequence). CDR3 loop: CASSRSVGAAQGVNGYTF. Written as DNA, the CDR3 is TGTGCCAGCAGCCGATCGGTGGGGGCCGCGCAGGGAGTCAATGGCTACACCTTC.

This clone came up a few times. CDR3 bases: TGTGCCAGCAGGGTGGGGACAGGCTTTGGCTACACCTTC. Translating gives CASRVGTGFGYTF. J is TRBJ1-2 and V is TRBV6-5, with 8 positions matching TRBD1. The CDR3 extends over 13 amino acids. V shed 6 bases and J 7 bases; nucleotides not matched to a gene: 7. Per germline, CDR1 MNHEY and CDR2 SVGAGI.

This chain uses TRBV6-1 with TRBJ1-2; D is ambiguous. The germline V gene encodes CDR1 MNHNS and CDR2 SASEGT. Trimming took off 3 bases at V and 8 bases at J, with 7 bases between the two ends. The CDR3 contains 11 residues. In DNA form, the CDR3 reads TGTGCCAGCAGTGATCCGGGAGGCTACACCTTC. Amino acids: CASSDPGGYTF.

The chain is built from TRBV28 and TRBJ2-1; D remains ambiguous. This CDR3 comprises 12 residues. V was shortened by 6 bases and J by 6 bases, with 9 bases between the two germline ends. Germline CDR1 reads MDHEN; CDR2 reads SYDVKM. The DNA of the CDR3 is TGTGCCAGCAGGCCGAGCCTCAATGAGCAGTTCTTC. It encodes CASRPSLNEQFF.

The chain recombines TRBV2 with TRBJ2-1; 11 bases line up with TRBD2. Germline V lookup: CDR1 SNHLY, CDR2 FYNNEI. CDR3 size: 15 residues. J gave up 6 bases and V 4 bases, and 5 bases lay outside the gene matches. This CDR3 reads CASSVGTSGFNEQFF. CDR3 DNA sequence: TGTGCCAGCAGTGTCGGGACTAGCGGATTCAATGAGCAGTTCTTC.

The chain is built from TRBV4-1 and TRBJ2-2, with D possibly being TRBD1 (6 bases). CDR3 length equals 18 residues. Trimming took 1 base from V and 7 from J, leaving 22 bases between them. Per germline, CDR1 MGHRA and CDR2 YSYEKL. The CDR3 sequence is CASSQVARGSSFGGELFF. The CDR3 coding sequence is TGCGCCAGCAGCCAAGTGGCCAGGGGATCGTCGTTCGGCGGGGAGCTGTTTTTT.

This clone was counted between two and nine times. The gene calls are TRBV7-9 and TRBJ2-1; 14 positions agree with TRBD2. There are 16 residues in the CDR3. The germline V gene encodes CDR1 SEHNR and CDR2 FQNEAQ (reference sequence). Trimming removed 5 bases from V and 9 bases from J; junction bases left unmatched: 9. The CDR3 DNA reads TGTGCCAGCAGCCCCCCTGGGACTAGCGGGGGAGGTGAGCAGTTCTTC. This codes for CASSPPGTSGGGEQFF.

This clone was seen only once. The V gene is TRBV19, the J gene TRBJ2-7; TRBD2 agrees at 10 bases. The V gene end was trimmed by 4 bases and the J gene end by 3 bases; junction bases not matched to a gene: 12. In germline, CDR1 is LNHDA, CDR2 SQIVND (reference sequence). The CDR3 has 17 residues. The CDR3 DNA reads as TGTGCCAGTAGTAGGGGGGGGCAGCGGGAGGGTCTCTACGAGCAGTACTTC. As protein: CASSRGGQREGLYEQYF.

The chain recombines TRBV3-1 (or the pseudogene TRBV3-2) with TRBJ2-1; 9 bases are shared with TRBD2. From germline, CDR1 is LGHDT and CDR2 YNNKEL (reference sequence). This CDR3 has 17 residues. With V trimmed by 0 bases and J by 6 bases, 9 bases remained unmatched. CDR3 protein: CASSQDHIAGASNEQFF. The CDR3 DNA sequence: TGTGCCAGCAGCCAAGATCACATAGCGGGAGCCAGCAATGAGCAGTTCTTC.

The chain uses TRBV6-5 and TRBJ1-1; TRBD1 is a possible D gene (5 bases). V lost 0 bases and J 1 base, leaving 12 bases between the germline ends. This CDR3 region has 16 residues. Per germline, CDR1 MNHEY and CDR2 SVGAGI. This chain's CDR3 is CASSYSREGENTEAFF. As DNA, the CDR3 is TGTGCCAGCAGTTACTCCAGGGAAGGGGAGAACACTGAAGCTTTCTTT.

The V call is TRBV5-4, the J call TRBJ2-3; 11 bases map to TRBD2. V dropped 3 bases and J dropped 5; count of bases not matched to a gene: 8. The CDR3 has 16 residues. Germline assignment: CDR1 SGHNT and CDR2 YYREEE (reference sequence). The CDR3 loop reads CASSSVLAGVGDTQYF. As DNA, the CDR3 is TGTGCCAGCAGCTCGGTACTAGCGGGAGTTGGAGATACGCAGTATTTT.

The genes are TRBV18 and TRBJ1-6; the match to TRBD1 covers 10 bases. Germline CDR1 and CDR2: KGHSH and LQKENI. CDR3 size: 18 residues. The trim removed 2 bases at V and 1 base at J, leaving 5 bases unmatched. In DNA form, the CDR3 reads TGTGCCAGCTCACCAACGGGACAGGGGATTTCCTATAATTCACCCCTCCACTTT. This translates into CASSPTGQGISYNSPLHF.

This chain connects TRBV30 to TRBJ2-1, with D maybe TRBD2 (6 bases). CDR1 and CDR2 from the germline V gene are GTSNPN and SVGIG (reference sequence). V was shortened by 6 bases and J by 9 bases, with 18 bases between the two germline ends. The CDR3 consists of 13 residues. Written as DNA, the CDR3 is TGTGCCTGCAGAAGCGGGCTAGCAGTTGAGCAGTTCTTC. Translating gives CACRSGLAVEQFF.

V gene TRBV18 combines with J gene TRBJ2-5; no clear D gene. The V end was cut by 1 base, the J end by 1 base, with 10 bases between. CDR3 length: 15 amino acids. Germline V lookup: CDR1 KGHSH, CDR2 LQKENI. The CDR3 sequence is CASSPQPGTQETQYF. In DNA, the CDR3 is TGTGCCAGCTCACCACAACCAGGTACCCAAGAGACCCAGTACTTC.

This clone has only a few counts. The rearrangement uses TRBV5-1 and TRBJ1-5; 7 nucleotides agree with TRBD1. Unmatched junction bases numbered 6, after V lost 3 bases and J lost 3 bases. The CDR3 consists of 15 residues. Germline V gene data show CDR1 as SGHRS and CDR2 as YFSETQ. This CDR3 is CASSSTGEPNQPQHF. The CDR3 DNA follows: TGCGCCAGCAGCTCCACAGGGGAGCCCAATCAGCCCCAGCATTTT.

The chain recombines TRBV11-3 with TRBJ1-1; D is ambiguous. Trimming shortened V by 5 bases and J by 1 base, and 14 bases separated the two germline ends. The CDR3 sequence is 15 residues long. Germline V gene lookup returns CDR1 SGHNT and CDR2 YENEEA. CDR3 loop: CASSPQWGGNTEAFF. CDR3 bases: TGTGCCAGCAGCCCACAGTGGGGAGGGAACACTGAAGCTTTCTTT.

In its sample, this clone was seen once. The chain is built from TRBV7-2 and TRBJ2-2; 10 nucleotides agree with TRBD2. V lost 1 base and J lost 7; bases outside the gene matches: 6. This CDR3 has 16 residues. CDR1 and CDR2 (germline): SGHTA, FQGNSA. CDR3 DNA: TGTGCCAGCAGCTTAGACCGTCCTAGCGGGGGCGGGGAGCTGTTTTTT. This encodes CASSLDRPSGGGELFF.

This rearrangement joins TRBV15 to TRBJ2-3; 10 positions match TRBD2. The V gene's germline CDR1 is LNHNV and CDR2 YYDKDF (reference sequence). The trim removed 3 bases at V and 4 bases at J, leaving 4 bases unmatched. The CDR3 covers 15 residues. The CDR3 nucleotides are TGTGCCACCAGCAGCCTAGCGGGAGAATCAGATACGCAGTATTTT. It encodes CATSSLAGESDTQYF.

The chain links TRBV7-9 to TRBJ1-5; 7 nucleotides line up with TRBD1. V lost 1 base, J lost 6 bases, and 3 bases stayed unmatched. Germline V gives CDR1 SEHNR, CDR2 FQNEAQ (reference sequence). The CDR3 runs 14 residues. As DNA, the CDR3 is TGTGCCAGCAGCTTAGAGCAGGGGGGTCAGCCCCAGCATTTT. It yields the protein CASSLEQGGQPQHF.

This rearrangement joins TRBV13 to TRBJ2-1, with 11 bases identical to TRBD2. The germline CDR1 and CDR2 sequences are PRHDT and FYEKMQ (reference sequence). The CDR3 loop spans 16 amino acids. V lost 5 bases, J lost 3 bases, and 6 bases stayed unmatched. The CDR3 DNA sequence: TGTGCCAGCAGCCGTAAAACTAGCGGGAGCTACAATGAGCAGTTCTTC. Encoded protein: CASSRKTSGSYNEQFF.